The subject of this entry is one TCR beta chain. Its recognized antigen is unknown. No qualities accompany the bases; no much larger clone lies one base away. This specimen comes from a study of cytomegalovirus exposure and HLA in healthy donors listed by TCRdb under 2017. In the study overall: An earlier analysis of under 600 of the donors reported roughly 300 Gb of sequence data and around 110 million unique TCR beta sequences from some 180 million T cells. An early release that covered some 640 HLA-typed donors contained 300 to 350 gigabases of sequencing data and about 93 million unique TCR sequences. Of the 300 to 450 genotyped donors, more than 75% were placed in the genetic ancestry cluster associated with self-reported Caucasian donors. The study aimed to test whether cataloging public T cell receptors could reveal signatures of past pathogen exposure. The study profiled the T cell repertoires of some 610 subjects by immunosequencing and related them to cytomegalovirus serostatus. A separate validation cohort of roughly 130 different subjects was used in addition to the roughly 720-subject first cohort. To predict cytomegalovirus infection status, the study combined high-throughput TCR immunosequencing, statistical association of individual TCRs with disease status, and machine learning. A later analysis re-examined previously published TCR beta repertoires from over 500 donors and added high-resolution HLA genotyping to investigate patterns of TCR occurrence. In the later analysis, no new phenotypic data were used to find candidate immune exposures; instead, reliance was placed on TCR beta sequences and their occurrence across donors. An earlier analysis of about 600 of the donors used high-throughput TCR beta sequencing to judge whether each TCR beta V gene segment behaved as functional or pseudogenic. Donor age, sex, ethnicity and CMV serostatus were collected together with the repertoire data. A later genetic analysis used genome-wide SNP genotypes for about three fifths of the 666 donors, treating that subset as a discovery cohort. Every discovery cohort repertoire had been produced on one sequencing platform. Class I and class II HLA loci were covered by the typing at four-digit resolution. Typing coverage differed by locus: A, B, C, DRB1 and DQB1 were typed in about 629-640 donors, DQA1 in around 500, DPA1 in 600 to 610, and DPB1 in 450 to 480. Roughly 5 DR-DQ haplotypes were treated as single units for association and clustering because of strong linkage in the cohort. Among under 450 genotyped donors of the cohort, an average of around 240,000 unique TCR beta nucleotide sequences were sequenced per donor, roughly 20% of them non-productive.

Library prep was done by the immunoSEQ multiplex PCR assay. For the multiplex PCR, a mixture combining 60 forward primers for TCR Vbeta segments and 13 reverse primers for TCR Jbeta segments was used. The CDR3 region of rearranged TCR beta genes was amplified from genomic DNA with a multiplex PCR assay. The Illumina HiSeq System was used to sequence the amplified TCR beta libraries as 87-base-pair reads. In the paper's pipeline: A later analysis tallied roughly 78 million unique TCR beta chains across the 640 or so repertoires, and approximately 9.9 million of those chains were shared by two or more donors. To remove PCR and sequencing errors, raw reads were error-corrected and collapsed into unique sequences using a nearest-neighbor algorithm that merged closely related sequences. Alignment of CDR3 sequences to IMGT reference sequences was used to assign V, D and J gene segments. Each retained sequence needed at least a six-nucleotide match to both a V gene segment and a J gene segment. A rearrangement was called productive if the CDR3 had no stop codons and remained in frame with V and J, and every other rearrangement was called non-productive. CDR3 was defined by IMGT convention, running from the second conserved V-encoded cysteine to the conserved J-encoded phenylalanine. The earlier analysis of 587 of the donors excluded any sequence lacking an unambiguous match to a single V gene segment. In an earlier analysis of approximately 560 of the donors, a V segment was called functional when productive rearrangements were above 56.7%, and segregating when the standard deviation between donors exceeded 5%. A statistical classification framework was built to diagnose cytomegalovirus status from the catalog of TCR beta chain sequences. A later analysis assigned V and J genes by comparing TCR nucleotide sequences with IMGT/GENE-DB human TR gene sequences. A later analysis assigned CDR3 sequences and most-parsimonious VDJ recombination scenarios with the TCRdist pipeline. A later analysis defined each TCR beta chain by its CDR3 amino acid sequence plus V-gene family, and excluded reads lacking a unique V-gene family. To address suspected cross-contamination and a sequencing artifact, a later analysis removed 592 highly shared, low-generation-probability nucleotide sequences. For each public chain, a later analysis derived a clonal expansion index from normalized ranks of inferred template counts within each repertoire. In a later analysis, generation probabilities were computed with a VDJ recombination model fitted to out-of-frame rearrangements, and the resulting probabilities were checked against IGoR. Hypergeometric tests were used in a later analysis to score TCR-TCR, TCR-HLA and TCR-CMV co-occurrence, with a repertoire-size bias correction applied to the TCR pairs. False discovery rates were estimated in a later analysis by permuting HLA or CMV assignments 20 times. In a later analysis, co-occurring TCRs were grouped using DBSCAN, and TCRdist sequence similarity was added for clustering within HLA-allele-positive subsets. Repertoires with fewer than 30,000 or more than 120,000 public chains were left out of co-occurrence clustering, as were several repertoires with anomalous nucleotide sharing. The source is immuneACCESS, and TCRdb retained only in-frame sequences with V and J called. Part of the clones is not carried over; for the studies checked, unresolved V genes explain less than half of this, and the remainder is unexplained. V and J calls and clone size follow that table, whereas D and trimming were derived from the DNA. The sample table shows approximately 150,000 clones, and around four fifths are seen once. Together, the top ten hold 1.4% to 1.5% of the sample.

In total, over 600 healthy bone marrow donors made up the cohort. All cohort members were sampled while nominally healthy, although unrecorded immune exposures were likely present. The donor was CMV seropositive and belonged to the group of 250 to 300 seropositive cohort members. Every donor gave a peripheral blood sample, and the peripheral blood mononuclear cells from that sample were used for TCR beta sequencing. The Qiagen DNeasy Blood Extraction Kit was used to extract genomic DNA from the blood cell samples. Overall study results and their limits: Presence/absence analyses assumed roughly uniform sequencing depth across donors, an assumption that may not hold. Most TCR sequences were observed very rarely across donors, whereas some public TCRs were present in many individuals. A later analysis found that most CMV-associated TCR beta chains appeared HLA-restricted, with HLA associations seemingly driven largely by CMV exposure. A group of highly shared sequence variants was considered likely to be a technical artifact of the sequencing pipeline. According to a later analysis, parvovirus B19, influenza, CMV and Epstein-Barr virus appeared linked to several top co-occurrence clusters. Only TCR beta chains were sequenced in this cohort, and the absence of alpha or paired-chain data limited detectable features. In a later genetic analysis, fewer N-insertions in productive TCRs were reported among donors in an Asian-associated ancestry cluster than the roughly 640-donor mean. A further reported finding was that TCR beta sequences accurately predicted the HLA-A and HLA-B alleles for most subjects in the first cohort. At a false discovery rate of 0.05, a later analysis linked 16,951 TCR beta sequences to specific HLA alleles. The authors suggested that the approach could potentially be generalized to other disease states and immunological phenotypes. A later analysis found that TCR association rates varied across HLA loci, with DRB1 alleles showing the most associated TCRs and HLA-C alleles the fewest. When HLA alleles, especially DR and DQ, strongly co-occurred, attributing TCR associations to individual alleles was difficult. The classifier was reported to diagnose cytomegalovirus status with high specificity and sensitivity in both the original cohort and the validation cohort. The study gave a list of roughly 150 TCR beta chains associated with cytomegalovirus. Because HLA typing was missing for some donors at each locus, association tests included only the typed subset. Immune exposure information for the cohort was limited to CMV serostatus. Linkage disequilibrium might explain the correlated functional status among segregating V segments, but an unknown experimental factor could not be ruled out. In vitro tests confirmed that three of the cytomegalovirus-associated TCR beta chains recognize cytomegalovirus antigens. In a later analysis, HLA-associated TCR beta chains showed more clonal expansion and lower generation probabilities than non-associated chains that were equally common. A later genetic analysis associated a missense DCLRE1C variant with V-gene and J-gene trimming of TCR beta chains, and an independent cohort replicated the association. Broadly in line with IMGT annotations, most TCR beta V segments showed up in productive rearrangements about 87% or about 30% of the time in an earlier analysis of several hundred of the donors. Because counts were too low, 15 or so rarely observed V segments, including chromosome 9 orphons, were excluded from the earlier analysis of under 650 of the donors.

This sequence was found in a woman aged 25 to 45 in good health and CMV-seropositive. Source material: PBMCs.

The encoded CDR3 is CAWSIQGTSTDTQYF. DNA sequence: TGTGCCTGGAGTATACAGGGGACAAGCACAGATACGCAGTATTTT. The sequence is built from TRBV30 and TRBJ2-3, and 7 junctional nucleotides match TRBD1. The CDR3 numbers 15 residues from cysteine through phenylalanine. Of the read, only the CDR3 DNA is kept; its 45 bases are in frame from base 1. Relative to germline, V is missing 2 bases and J is missing 0 bases, with 5 bases of the junction outside any gene match. From the germline V gene (reference sequence), CDR1 is GTSNPN and CDR2 is SVGIG.